This TCR beta chain was found in a study of T cell responses to AZD1222 COVID-19 vaccine. General study points: Donors were chiefly white British, with a greater number of females, and clonal diversity was perhaps underestimated. Across the whole spike, CD4 TCRs peaked at regions 160-218 and 743-854. A rise in Spike-specific TCR breadth and depth followed two AZD1222 doses.

With regard to this clone: Its specificity is unknown.

Losses at the gene ends were 4 bases for V and 0 bases for J; bases not matched to a gene: 3. There are 15 residues in the CDR3. CDR1 and CDR2 from the germline V gene are SGHRS and YFSETQ. The data were produced by immunoSEQ multiplex PCR, yet TCRdb's version contains in-frame clones alone and is incomplete. The table lists 180,000 or so clones, roughly 94% of them singletons. Second-dose groups at about 4 or about 12 weeks were pooled. The chain recombines TRBV5-1 with TRBJ1-4; 7 nucleotides line up with TRBD1. The source of this sequence is an adult who received the AZD1222 COVID-19 vaccine. Sequences were derived from peripheral blood, sampled 28 days after the second AZD1222 dose. The CDR3 DNA sequence: TGCGCCAGCAGCCTGGGGACAGCAACTAATGAAAAACTGTTTTTT. It encodes CASSLGTATNEKLFF.